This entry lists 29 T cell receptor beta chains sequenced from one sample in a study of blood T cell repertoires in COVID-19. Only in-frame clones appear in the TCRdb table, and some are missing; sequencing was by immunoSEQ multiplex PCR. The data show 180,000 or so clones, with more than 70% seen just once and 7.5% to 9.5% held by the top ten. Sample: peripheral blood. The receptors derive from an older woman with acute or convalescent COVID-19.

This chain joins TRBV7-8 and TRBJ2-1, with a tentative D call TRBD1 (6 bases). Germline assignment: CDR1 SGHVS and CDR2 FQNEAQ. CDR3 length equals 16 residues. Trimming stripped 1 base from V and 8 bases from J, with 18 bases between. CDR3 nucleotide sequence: TGTGCCAGCAGCTTAGTAGCAGGGGAGTCTAGGGATGAGCAGTTCTTC. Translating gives CASSLVAGESRDEQFF.

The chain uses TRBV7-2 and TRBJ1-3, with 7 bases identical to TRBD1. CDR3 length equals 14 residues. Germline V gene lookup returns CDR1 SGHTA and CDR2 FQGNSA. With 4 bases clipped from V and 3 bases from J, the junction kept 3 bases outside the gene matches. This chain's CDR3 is CASSSRGHGNTIYF. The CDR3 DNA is TGTGCCAGCAGCTCTAGGGGGCATGGAAACACCATATATTTT.

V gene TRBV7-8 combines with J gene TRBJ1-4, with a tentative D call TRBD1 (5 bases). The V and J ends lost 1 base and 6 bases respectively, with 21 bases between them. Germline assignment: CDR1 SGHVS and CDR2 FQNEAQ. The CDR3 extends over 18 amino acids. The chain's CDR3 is CASSLGGGREVLYEKLFF. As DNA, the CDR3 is TGTGCCAGCAGCTTAGGTGGAGGCAGGGAGGTATTGTATGAAAAACTGTTTTTT. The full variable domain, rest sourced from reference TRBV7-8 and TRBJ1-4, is GAGVSQSPRYKVAKRGQDVALRCDPISGHVSLFWYQQALGQGPEFLTYFQNEAQLDKSGLPSDRFFAERPEGSVSTLKIQRTQQEDSAVYLCASSLGGGREVLYEKLFFGSGTQLSVL.

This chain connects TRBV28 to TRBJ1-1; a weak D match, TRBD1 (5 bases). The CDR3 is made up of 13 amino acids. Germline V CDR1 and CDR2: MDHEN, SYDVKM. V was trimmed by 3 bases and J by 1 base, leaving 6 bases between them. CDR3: CASSLGGNTEAFF. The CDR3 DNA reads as TGTGCCAGCAGTTTGGGGGGGAACACTGAAGCTTTCTTT.

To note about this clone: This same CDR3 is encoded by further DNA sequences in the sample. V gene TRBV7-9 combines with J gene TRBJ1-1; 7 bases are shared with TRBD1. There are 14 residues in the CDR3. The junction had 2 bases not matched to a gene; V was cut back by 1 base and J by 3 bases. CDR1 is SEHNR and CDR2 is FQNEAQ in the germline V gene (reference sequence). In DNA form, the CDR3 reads TGTGCCAGCAGCTTAGGACAGGGCGACACTGAAGCTTTCTTT. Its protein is CASSLGQGDTEAFF. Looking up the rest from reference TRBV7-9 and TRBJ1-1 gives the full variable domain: DTGVSQNPRHKITKRGQNVTFRCDPISEHNRLYWYRQTLGQGPEFLTYFQNEAQLEKSRLLSDRFSAERPKGSFSTLEIQRTEQGDSAMYLCASSLGQGDTEAFFGQGTRLTVV.

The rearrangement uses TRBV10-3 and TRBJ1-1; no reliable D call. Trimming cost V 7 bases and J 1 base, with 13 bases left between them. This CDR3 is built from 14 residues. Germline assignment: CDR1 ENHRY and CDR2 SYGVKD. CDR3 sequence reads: CAITMTGSNTEAFF. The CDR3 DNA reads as TGTGCCATCACCATGACGGGATCGAACACTGAAGCTTTCTTT.

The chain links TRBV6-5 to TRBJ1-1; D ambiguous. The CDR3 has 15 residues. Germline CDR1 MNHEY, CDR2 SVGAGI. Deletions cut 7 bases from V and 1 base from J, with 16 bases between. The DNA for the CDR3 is TGTGCCAGCACAAACCAACAATTCGCGAACACTGAAGCTTTCTTT. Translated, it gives CASTNQQFANTEAFF.

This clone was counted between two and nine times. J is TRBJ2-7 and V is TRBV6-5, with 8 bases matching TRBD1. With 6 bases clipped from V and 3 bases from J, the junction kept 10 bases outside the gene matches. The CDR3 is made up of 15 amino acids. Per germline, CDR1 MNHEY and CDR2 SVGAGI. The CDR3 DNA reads TGTGCCAGCAGGGCGACAGGGGCGCCCAGCTACGAGCAGTACTTC. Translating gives CASRATGAPSYEQYF.

CDR3 protein: CASSKGHWDYGYTF. The CDR3 coding sequence is TGTGCCAGCAGCAAGGGACATTGGGACTATGGCTACACCTTC. The chain joins TRBV7-8 to TRBJ1-2; TRBD1 is a possible D gene (6 bases). The germline gives CDR1 SGHVS, CDR2 FQNEAQ. Trimming cost V 5 bases and J 3 bases, with 13 bases left between them. CDR3 length: 14 amino acids.

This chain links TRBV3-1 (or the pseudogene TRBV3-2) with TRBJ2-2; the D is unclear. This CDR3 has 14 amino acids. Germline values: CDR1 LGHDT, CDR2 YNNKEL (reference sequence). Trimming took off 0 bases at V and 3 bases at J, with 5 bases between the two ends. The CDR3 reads CASSQESYTGELFF. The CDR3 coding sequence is TGTGCCAGCAGCCAAGAGAGCTACACCGGGGAGCTGTTTTTT.

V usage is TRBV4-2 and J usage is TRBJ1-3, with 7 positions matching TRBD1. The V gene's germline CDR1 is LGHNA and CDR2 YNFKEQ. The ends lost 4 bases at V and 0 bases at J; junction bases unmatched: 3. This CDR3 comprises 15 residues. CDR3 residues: CASSPRDSSGNTIYF. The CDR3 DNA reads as TGTGCCAGCAGCCCCCGGGACAGCTCTGGAAACACCATATATTTT.

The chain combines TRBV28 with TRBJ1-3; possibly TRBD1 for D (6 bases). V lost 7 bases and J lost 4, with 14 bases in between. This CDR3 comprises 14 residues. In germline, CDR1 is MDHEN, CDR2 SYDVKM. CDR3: CASTSPGEGNTIYF. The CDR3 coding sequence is TGTGCCAGCACCTCACCAGGGGAAGGAAACACCATATATTTT.

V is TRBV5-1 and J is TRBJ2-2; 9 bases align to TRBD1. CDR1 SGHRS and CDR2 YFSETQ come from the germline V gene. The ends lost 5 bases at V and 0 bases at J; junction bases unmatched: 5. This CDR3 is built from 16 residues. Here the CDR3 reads CASRPTGGPNTGELFF. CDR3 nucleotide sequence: TGCGCCAGCAGACCCACAGGGGGCCCGAACACCGGGGAGCTGTTTTTT.

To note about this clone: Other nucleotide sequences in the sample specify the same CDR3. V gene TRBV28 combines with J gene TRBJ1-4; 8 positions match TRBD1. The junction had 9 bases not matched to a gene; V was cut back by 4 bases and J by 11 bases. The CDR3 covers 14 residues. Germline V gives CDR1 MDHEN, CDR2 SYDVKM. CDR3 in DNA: TGTGCCAGCAGTTCAGGACAGGGTCGGGAGAAACTGTTTTTT. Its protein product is CASSSGQGREKLFF.

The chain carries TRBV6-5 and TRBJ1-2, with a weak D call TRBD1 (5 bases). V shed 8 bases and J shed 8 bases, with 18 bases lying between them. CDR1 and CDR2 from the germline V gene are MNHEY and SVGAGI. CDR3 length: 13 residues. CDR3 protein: CASSVGTQRGYTF. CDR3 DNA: TGTGCCAGCTCGGTGGGGACTCAGCGGGGCTACACCTTC.

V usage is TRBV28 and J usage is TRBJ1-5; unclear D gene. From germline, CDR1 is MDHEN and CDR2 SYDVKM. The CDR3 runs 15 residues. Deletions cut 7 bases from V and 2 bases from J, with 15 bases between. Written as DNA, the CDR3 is TGTGCCAGCACCCTCCCGAACAGAGGCAATCAGCCCCAGCATTTT. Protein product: CASTLPNRGNQPQHF.

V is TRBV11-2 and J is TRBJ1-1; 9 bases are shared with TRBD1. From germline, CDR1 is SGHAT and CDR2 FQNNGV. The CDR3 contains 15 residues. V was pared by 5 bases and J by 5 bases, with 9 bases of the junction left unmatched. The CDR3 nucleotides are TGTGCCAGCAGCACATACAGGGGGCCGGGGACTGAAGCTTTCTTT. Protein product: CASSTYRGPGTEAFF. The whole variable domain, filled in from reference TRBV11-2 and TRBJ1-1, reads EAGVAQSPRYKIIEKRQSVAFWCNPISGHATLYWYQQILGQGPKLLIQFQNNGVVDDSQLPKDRFSAERLKGVDSTLKIQPAKLEDSAVYLCASSTYRGPGTEAFFGQGTRLTVV.

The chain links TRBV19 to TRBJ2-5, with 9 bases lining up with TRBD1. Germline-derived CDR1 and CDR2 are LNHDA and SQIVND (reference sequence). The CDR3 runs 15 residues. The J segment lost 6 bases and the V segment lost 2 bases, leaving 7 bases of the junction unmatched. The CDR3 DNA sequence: TGTGCCAGTAGTATAAATGGGGACAGGGTACAGACCCAGTACTTC. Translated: CASSINGDRVQTQYF.

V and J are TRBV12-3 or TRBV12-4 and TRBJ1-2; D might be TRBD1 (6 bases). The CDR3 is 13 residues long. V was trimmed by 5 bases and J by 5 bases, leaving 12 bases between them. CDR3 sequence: CASSKGGAYGYTF. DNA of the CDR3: TGTGCCAGCAGTAAGGGGGGGGCATATGGCTACACCTTC.

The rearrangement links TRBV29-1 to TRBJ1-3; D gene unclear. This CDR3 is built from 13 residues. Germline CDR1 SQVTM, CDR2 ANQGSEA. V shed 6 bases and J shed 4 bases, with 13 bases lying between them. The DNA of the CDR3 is TGCAGCGTCGCGATCCTGGGCGGAAACACCATATATTTT. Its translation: CSVAILGGNTIYF.

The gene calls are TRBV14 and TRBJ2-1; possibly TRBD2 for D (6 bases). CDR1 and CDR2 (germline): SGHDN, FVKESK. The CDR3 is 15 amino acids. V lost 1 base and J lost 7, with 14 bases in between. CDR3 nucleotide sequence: TGTGCCAGCAGCCAAGCCGCGGGGCTTCGAAATGAGCAGTTCTTC. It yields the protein CASSQAAGLRNEQFF.

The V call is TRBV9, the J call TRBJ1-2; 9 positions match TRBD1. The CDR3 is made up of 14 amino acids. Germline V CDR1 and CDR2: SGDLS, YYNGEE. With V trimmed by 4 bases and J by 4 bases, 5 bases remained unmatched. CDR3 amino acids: CASSQGQGIYGYTF. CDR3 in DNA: TGTGCCAGCAGCCAGGGACAGGGAATCTATGGCTACACCTTC.

The CDR3 DNA follows: TGTGCCAGCAGCCGAGGGTCGGCCGTAAACTACGAGCAGTACGTC. This sequence encodes CASSRGSAVNYEQYV. The chain links TRBV11-3 to TRBJ2-7; D possibly corresponds to TRBD2 (5 bases). Germline V CDR1 and CDR2: SGHNT, YENEEA. Trimming took 5 bases from V and 3 from J, leaving 17 bases between them. The CDR3 is 15 residues long.

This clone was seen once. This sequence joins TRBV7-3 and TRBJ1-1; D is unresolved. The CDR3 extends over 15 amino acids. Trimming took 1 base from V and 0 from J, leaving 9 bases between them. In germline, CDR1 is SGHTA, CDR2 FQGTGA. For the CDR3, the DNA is TGTGCCAGCAGCTTAAGAAGACAATTGAACACTGAAGCTTTCTTT. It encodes CASSLRRQLNTEAFF.

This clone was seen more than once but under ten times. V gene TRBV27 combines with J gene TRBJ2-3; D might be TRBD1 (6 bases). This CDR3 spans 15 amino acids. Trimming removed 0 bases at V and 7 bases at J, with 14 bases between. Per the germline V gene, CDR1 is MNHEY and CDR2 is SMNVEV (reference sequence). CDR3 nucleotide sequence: TGTGCCAGCAGTTTATCTTTTACACAGGGTAATACGCAGTATTTT. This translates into CASSLSFTQGNTQYF.

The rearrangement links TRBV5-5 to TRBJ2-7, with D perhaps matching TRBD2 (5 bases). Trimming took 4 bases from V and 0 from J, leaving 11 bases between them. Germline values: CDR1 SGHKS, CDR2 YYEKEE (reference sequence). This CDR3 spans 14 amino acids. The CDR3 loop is CASSPQAGSYEQYF. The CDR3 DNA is TGTGCCAGCAGCCCCCAGGCGGGCTCCTACGAGCAGTACTTC.

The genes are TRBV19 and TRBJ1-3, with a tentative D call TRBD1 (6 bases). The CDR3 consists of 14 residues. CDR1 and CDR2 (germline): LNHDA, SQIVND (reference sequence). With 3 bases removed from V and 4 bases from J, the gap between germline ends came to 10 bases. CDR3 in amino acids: CASSILTGGNTIYF. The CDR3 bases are TGTGCCAGTAGTATCCTGACAGGAGGAAACACCATATATTTT.

This chain's CDR3 is CAIQRGNEQFF. In DNA form, the CDR3 reads TGTGCCATCCAAAGGGGGAATGAGCAGTTCTTC. This chain uses TRBV28 with TRBJ2-1; D perhaps matches TRBD1 (6 bases). This CDR3 region has 11 residues. V was cut by 10 bases and J by 7 bases, with 11 bases left in between. Germline-derived CDR1 and CDR2 are MDHEN and SYDVKM.

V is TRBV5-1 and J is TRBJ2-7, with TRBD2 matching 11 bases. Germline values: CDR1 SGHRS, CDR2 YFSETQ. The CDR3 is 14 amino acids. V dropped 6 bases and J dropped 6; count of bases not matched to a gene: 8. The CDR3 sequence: CASIDGLAGGEQYV. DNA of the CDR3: TGCGCCAGCATCGATGGGCTAGCGGGAGGCGAGCAGTACGTC.